Following are 24 T cell receptor beta chains from one sample sequenced in a study of Ad26.COV2.S vaccination and SARS-CoV-2 variants. The repertoire was sequenced with immunoSEQ multiplex PCR; TCRdb's copy has only in-frame clones and lacks some. Of around 310,000 clones in the sample, approximately 87% were seen once. Treatment indicated: about 20 received Ad26.COV2.S at low or high dose, single or two shots; roughly five received placebo; per-sample allocation not given. Day 63 following the first vaccine or placebo injection was when the samples were taken. This material consisted of peripheral blood, taken in a trial of Ad26.COV2.S vaccine versus placebo. Receptor source: a person between 18 and 60 years old who received the Ad26.COV2.S COVID-19 vaccine or a placebo.

The gene calls are TRBV7-9 and TRBJ2-1; 13 bases agree with TRBD2. J was trimmed by 4 bases and V by 3 bases; bases with no gene match: 0. Looked up from germline, CDR1 is SEHNR and CDR2 is FQNEAQ (reference sequence). This CDR3 is built from 15 residues. The CDR3 protein is CASSLGLAGYNEQFF. DNA for the CDR3: TGTGCCAGCAGCTTGGGACTAGCGGGGTACAATGAGCAGTTCTTC.

The chain has TRBV3-1 (or the pseudogene TRBV3-2) and TRBJ1-2, with 11 bases matching TRBD1. Losses at the gene ends were 3 bases for V and 6 bases for J; bases not matched to a gene: 6. CDR1 LGHDT and CDR2 YNNKEL come from the germline V gene (reference sequence). CDR3 length: 15 amino acids. The CDR3 DNA follows: TGTGCCAGCAGCCAGGCGGACAGGGGGCCTAATGGCTACACCTTC. It translates to CASSQADRGPNGYTF.

The chain joins TRBV6-5 to TRBJ2-1; tentative D call: TRBD1 (5 bases). Trimming shortened V by 6 bases and J by 7 bases, and 16 bases separated the two germline ends. Germline V lookup: CDR1 MNHEY, CDR2 SVGAGI. This CDR3 has 14 residues. Here the CDR3 DNA reads TGTGCCAGCAGAAGGGTCCGAAAGGGGAATGAGCAGTTCTTC. It encodes CASRRVRKGNEQFF.

V usage is TRBV7-9 and J usage is TRBJ1-1; D is ambiguous. CDR3 length equals 13 residues. CDR1 and CDR2 (germline): SEHNR, FQNEAQ (reference sequence). Trimming stripped 3 bases from V and 0 bases from J, with 5 bases between. In DNA, the CDR3 is TGTGCCAGCAGCTTCGGAATGAACACTGAAGCTTTCTTT. Translation: CASSFGMNTEAFF.

This clone was seen a handful of times. J is TRBJ2-2 and V is TRBV30, with D possibly being TRBD1 or TRBD2 (5 bases each). The CDR3 has 15 residues. The V gene lost 0 bases and the J gene lost 3 bases, with 11 bases spanning the gap. Germline V CDR1 and CDR2: GTSNPN, SVGIG (reference sequence). The CDR3 sequence: CAWSVLGGDTGELFF. The CDR3, as DNA: TGTGCCTGGAGTGTACTTGGGGGTGACACCGGGGAGCTGTTTTTT. Using reference TRBV30 and TRBJ2-2 for the parts outside the CDR3, the full variable domain is SQTIHQWPATLVQPVGSPLSLECTVEGTSNPNLYWYRQAAGRGLQLLFYSVGIGQISSEVPQNLSASRPQDRQFILSSKKLLLSDSGFYLCAWSVLGGDTGELFFGEGSRLTVL.

The chain combines TRBV4-3 with TRBJ1-4, with 7 bases lining up with TRBD1. In germline, CDR1 is LGHNA, CDR2 YSLEER. J lost 4 bases, V lost 2 bases, and 4 bases had no gene match. This CDR3 spans 15 amino acids. CDR3 protein: CASSQWDSHNEKLFF. The CDR3 DNA reads TGCGCCAGCAGCCAATGGGACAGCCATAATGAAAAACTGTTTTTT.

The chain combines TRBV7-2 with TRBJ1-1, with D uncertain. CDR3 length: 13 residues. Trimming pared 2 bases from V and 5 bases from J, leaving 9 bases between. CDR1 and CDR2 (germline): SGHTA, FQGNSA. CDR3 coding DNA: TGTGCCAGCAGCTTAAGCGGTCATACTGAAGCTTTCTTT. It translates to CASSLSGHTEAFF.

The genes are TRBV6-4 and TRBJ2-1, with 8 bases matching TRBD2. CDR1 and CDR2 (germline): MRHNA, SNTAGT. The CDR3 runs to 15 residues. The J segment lost 4 bases and the V segment lost 8 bases, leaving 10 bases of the junction unmatched. Here the CDR3 reads CASRAGGGGYNEQFF. CDR3 in DNA: TGTGCCAGCCGGGCGGGGGGCGGGGGATACAATGAGCAGTTCTTC.

The genes are TRBV9 and TRBJ1-3; D not certain. The CDR3 loop spans 16 amino acids. Trimming removed 1 base from V and 2 bases from J, with 13 bases in between. Germline values: CDR1 SGDLS, CDR2 YYNGEE. CDR3 coding DNA: TGTGCCAGCAGCGTACGCCTGGAGGTTCCTGGAAACACCATATATTTT. As protein: CASSVRLEVPGNTIYF.

The CDR3 sequence: CASRVVRTEAFF. DNA of the CDR3: TGTGCCAGCAGGGTGGTGCGGACTGAAGCTTTCTTT. The chain carries TRBV12-3 or TRBV12-4 and TRBJ1-1; D remains ambiguous. The CDR3 extends over 12 amino acids. V dropped 6 bases and J dropped 5 bases, with 10 bases sitting between them.

The rearrangement joins TRBV6-2 or TRBV6-3 to TRBJ2-7; 9 nucleotides agree with TRBD1. CDR3 length equals 13 residues. Looked up from germline, CDR1 is MNHEY and CDR2 is SVGEGT. Trimming cost V 5 bases and J 3 bases; bases outside gene matches: 2. CDR3 amino acids: CASSRGQGYEQYF. DNA for the CDR3: TGTGCCAGCAGTAGGGGACAGGGCTACGAGCAGTACTTC.

This chain joins TRBV2 and TRBJ2-5; the D is unclear. The V end lost 11 bases, the J end lost 10 bases, and 11 bases lay between the germline ends. The CDR3 length is 9 residues. The V gene's germline CDR1 is SNHLY and CDR2 FYNNEI. The CDR3 loop is CARLSGQYF. CDR3 DNA sequence: TGTGCCCGACTGAGTGGCCAGTACTTC.

With respect to this clone: The sample holds other DNA sequences that translate to the same CDR3. The rearrangement joins TRBV24-1 to TRBJ2-2; no reliable D call. The CDR3 extends over 13 amino acids. The germline gives CDR1 KGHDR, CDR2 SFDVKD. V shed 4 bases and J shed 2 bases, with 4 bases lying between them. The CDR3 loop reads CATSEPNTGELFF. In DNA, the CDR3 is TGTGCCACCAGTGAACCTAACACCGGGGAGCTGTTTTTT.

The chain joins TRBV19 to TRBJ2-5; D not resolved. Per germline, CDR1 LNHDA and CDR2 SQIVND (reference sequence). V was trimmed by 5 bases and J by 2 bases, leaving 12 bases between them. The CDR3 runs 14 residues. The CDR3 nucleotides are TGTGCCAGTAGTCTCGTGGCGGCTCAAGAGACCCAGTACTTC. Its translation is CASSLVAAQETQYF.

V gene TRBV2 combines with J gene TRBJ1-6; 11 bases line up with TRBD1. There are 16 residues in the CDR3. Germline trimming cut 9 bases from V and 7 bases from J; bases unmatched to any gene: 11. In germline, CDR1 is SNHLY, CDR2 FYNNEI. CDR3 sequence reads: CASQRDRGFENSPLHF. As DNA, the CDR3 is TGTGCCAGTCAGCGGGACAGGGGGTTCGAGAATTCACCCCTCCACTTT.

This clone was recorded a few times. The chain combines TRBV27 with TRBJ2-7, with D hard to call. Germline CDR1 reads MNHEY; CDR2 reads SMNVEV (reference sequence). The length of the CDR3 is 12 residues. V was cut by 6 bases and J by 6 bases, with 12 bases left in between. The CDR3 DNA sequence: TGTGCCAGCAGCTCCCTTATAGGCGAGCAGTACGTC. Its translation: CASSSLIGEQYV.

The chain couples TRBV29-1 to TRBJ1-1; TRBD1 is a possible D gene (5 bases). The V gene's germline CDR1 is SQVTM and CDR2 ANQGSEA. V was pared by 6 bases and J by 3 bases, with 17 bases between. The CDR3 has 14 residues. The CDR3 DNA is TGCAGCGTGTTGTTTCGGGGGACGGACACTGAAGCTTTCTTT. Encoded protein: CSVLFRGTDTEAFF.

The chain joins TRBV25-1 to TRBJ2-5, with D unresolved. The germline V gene encodes CDR1 MGHDK and CDR2 SYGVNS. The CDR3 spans 15 residues. Trimming stripped 2 bases from V and 4 bases from J, with 14 bases between. The CDR3 loop reads CASSELGPLGETQYF. The DNA for the CDR3 is TGTGCCAGCAGTGAACTTGGACCACTGGGAGAGACCCAGTACTTC.

The rearrangement links TRBV7-2 to TRBJ2-1; no firm D call. V lost 0 bases, J lost 1 base, and 10 bases lay in between. Germline assignment: CDR1 SGHTA and CDR2 FQGNSA. The CDR3 runs to 16 residues. The CDR3 region is CASSLALTSSYNEQFF. In DNA form, the CDR3 reads TGTGCCAGCAGCTTAGCGCTGACCAGTTCCTACAATGAGCAGTTCTTC.

This rearrangement joins TRBV7-9 to TRBJ2-2, with TRBD1 identical over 8 bases. With 5 bases clipped from V and 0 bases from J, the junction kept 5 bases outside the gene matches. The germline V gene encodes CDR1 SEHNR and CDR2 FQNEAQ (reference sequence). The CDR3 spans 16 residues. CDR3 protein: CASSRGDRSNTGELFF. The DNA for the CDR3 is TGTGCCAGCAGCCGAGGGGACAGGTCGAACACCGGGGAGCTGTTTTTT.

The chain joins TRBV12-5 to TRBJ1-4, with D possibly matching TRBD1 (5 bases). The CDR3 is 15 amino acids. Germline CDR1 is LGHNT and CDR2 is FRNRAP. The ends were cut back, 5 bases at V and 7 bases at J, with 17 bases in the middle. Written as DNA, the CDR3 is TGTGCTAGTGGTCCAGGGACCCCCGGTAGTGAAAAACTGTTTTTT. Amino acid sequence: CASGPGTPGSEKLFF.

The chain links TRBV11-3 to TRBJ2-5; D gene unclear. Trimming shortened V by 5 bases and J by 5 bases, and 6 bases separated the two germline ends. Germline V gene lookup returns CDR1 SGHNT and CDR2 YENEEA. This CDR3 is 11 amino acids long. In DNA form, the CDR3 reads TGTGCCAGCAGCCCTGGGGAGACCCAGTACTTC. This codes for CASSPGETQYF.

The V call is TRBV12-5, the J call TRBJ2-1; D ambiguous. The germline V gene encodes CDR1 LGHNT and CDR2 FRNRAP. Trimming removed 6 bases at V and 7 bases at J, with 7 bases between. This CDR3 has 11 residues. CDR3 DNA sequence: TGTGCTAGTGGATCGTGGAATGAGCAGTTCTTC. Its translation is CASGSWNEQFF.

The chain combines TRBV30 with TRBJ1-1; TRBD1 is a possible D gene (5 bases). V was shortened by 4 bases and J by 4 bases, with 16 bases between the two germline ends. This CDR3 spans 14 amino acids. Germline V gives CDR1 GTSNPN, CDR2 SVGIG (reference sequence). The CDR3, as DNA: TGTGCCTGGACTCCTCTTCCCCAGGGCACTGAAGCTTTCTTT. Its protein is CAWTPLPQGTEAFF.